The clone carrying this T cell receptor (beta chain) appeared a few times. Its antigen is unknown. At the DNA level, this CDR3 is encoded by other sequences in the same sample as well. This entry is derived from a study of CD8+ T cells in alopecia areata. RNA was isolated and reverse transcribed to cDNA, the sequencing template. The table came from immunoSEQ multiplex PCR; TCRdb's copy has only in-frame clones and leaves some out. The sample has tens of thousands of clones; 29% are singletons. Points from the study as a whole: Researchers report lesional scalp, most notably alopecia totalis/universalis, outstripped normal scalp in clonality.

Germline-derived CDR1 and CDR2 are SGHRS and YFSETQ. The V gene lost 0 bases and the J gene lost 3 bases, with 7 bases spanning the gap. CDR3 length equals 13 residues. The treatment here: oral pan-JAK inhibitor, 5-10 mg twice daily. The receptor's source is a human donor with alopecia areata. The material sequenced was CD8+ T cells sorted from blood, taken at week 4, from a patient treated with tofacitinib. The chain carries TRBV5-1 and TRBJ2-7; TRBD1 might be the D (6 bases). The CDR3: CASSLGQVYEQYF. The CDR3 nucleotides read TGCGCCAGCAGCTTGGGACAGGTCTACGAGCAGTACTTC.